These 25 T cell receptor beta chains were all obtained from the same sample, sequenced in a study of T-cell memory formation after mild COVID-19. TCRdb reanalysed the 5' RACE reads using MiXCR and keeps one entry per CDR3 protein. Among approximately 300,000 distinct CDR3 sequences listed, about 15% were seen once. The sample consisted of PBMCs or a T cell subset sorted from them (not recorded which). The source of these receptors is a man younger than 30 who had mild COVID-19 (a few samples of this study predate the infection). Cell type and time point are not known.

This chain links TRBV7-9 with TRBJ1-1; D unclear. Per germline, CDR1 SEHNR and CDR2 FQNEAQ (reference sequence). V gave up 1 base and J gave up 7 bases, with 10 bases separating them. This CDR3 is 13 amino acids long. The CDR3 reads CASSLDRPGEAFF. DNA of the CDR3: TGTGCCAGCAGCTTAGATCGGCCGGGTGAAGCTTTCTTT.

This clonotype has just one count. The chain has TRBV18 and TRBJ1-5; 8 nucleotides align to TRBD1. Germline-derived CDR1 and CDR2 are KGHSH and LQKENI. J lost 0 bases, V lost 8 bases, and 6 bases had no gene match. CDR3 size: 15 residues. The CDR3 loop is CASGNRGDSNQPQHF. The CDR3 DNA is TGTGCCAGCGGAAACAGGGGGGATAGCAATCAGCCCCAGCATTTT.

The chain links TRBV4-3 to TRBJ2-5, with D possibly matching TRBD2 (7 bases). The germline V gene encodes CDR1 LGHNA and CDR2 YSLEER. Trimming removed 2 bases from V and 5 bases from J, with 15 bases in between. The CDR3 has 15 amino acids. Here the CDR3 reads CASSQKWGGGETQYF. The CDR3, as DNA: TGCGCCAGCAGCCAAAAGTGGGGGGGCGGCGAGACCCAGTACTTC.

Only a few counts were recorded for this clonotype. The rearrangement joins TRBV20-1 to TRBJ2-2; 12 positions match TRBD2. The CDR3 is 16 amino acids. Trimming at V came to 3 bases and at J to 4 bases, leaving 6 bases not matched to a gene. The V gene's germline CDR1 is DFQATT and CDR2 SNEGSKA (reference sequence). The CDR3 nucleotides are TGCAGTGCTAGGGCCGGGACTAGCGGGTCCACCGGGGAGCTGTTTTTT. Translated, it gives CSARAGTSGSTGELFF.

Many counts were recorded for this clonotype. V is TRBV5-5 and J is TRBJ2-3, with D uncertain. Trimming shortened V by 4 bases and J by 0 bases, and 12 bases separated the two germline ends. CDR3 length: 15 residues. Per the germline V gene, CDR1 is SGHKS and CDR2 is YYEKEE (reference sequence). The CDR3 DNA reads TGTGCCAGCAGCCCCCCCCCGACCAGCACAGATACGCAGTATTTT. This codes for CASSPPPTSTDTQYF.

This clonotype has only a few counts. The chain carries TRBV10-3 and TRBJ1-1; possible D gene TRBD1, 5 bases. Germline values: CDR1 ENHRY, CDR2 SYGVKD. This CDR3 is 13 amino acids long. V was shortened by 11 bases and J by 0 bases, with 13 bases between the two germline ends. As DNA, the CDR3 is TGTGCCTTGCGGACGGACATGAACACTGAAGCTTTCTTT. This encodes CALRTDMNTEAFF.

The chain couples TRBV12-3 or TRBV12-4 to TRBJ1-1, with 8 bases aligning to TRBD1. The CDR3 sequence is 15 residues long. The V gene end was trimmed by 2 bases and the J gene end by 1 base; junction bases not matched to a gene: 3. The CDR3 region has the DNA TGTGCCAGCAGTTTAACAGGGGGATGGAACACTGAAGCTTTCTTT. It translates to CASSLTGGWNTEAFF.

This clonotype has more than one count but fewer than ten. This chain joins TRBV4-3 and TRBJ1-6; D not certain. Looked up from germline, CDR1 is LGHNA and CDR2 is YSLEER. V dropped 1 base and J dropped 6 bases, with 7 bases sitting between them. The CDR3 loop spans 14 amino acids. CDR3 sequence reads: CASSQVQSNSPLHF. CDR3 sequence (DNA): TGCGCCAGCAGCCAAGTACAGTCTAATTCACCCCTCCACTTT.

V gene TRBV6-2 or TRBV6-3 combines with J gene TRBJ2-1; D may be TRBD2 (5 bases). Trimming took 2 bases from V and 0 from J, leaving 20 bases between them. The germline V gene encodes CDR1 MNHEY and CDR2 SVGEGT. The CDR3 contains 19 residues. CDR3 sequence reads: CASSYPPGDPFNSYNEQFF. The CDR3 coding sequence is TGTGCCAGCAGTTACCCGCCCGGGGATCCGTTTAACTCCTACAATGAGCAGTTCTTC.

CDR3 coding DNA: TGTGCCATCAGTGAGTCCCCCGGGGGTGGCGAAAAACTGTTTTTT. Encoded protein: CAISESPGGGEKLFF. The chain employs TRBV10-3 and TRBJ1-4, with D possibly being TRBD1 (5 bases). The CDR3 spans 15 residues. CDR1 and CDR2 from the germline V gene are ENHRY and SYGVKD. Trimming shortened V by 0 bases and J by 8 bases, and 13 bases separated the two germline ends.

This clonotype was counted only a few times. The rearrangement joins TRBV6-6 to TRBJ1-1, with D tentatively TRBD1 (6 bases). The CDR3 consists of 16 residues. Germline V CDR1 and CDR2: MNHNY, SVGAGI (reference sequence). V lost 6 bases and J 6 bases, leaving 23 bases between the germline ends. CDR3: CASRNRDGRKSAEAFF. CDR3 nucleotides: TGTGCCAGCAGAAACAGGGATGGTAGAAAATCGGCTGAAGCTTTCTTT.

This clonotype was found a few times. The CDR3 sequence: CASSVRPGSEAFF. The CDR3 coding sequence is TGTGCCAGCAGCGTACGTCCGGGATCTGAAGCTTTCTTT. The gene calls are TRBV9 and TRBJ1-1; D ambiguous. The CDR3 contains 13 residues. V was shortened by 1 base and J by 6 bases, with 10 bases between the two germline ends. Germline-derived CDR1 and CDR2 are SGDLS and YYNGEE.

This clonotype was observed a few times. The rearrangement links TRBV5-1 to TRBJ1-1, with unresolved D. The ends were cut back, 0 bases at V and 3 bases at J, with 21 bases in the middle. The germline V gene encodes CDR1 SGHRS and CDR2 YFSETQ. This CDR3 is built from 18 residues. Written as DNA, the CDR3 is TGCGCCAGCAGCTTGGAATGGTTCGGCCTCGAGAGGCACACTGAAGCTTTCTTT. This codes for CASSLEWFGLERHTEAFF.

In its sample, this clonotype was seen many times. The rearrangement joins TRBV7-7 to TRBJ2-7; D is tentatively TRBD1 or TRBD2 (6 bases each). V lost 5 bases and J lost 5, with 19 bases in between. CDR1 is SSHAT and CDR2 is FNYEAQ in the germline V gene (reference sequence). The CDR3 sequence is 15 residues long. Here the CDR3 reads CASSPGGDRSDEQYF. The CDR3 bases are TGTGCCAGCAGCCCCGGGGGAGACAGGTCGGACGAGCAGTACTTC.

This chain uses TRBV7-3 with TRBJ1-1; D not certain. V shed 4 bases and J shed 1 base, with 7 bases lying between them. The length of the CDR3 is 13 residues. Looked up from germline, CDR1 is SGHTA and CDR2 is FQGTGA. In DNA form, the CDR3 reads TGTGCCAGCAGCTCCGGGTCGAACACTGAAGCTTTCTTT. It specifies CASSSGSNTEAFF.

This clonotype was counted between two and nine times. The J gene is TRBJ1-2, the V gene TRBV7-2; D call uncertain. The V gene's germline CDR1 is SGHTA and CDR2 FQGNSA. The CDR3 has 13 amino acids. V dropped 6 bases and J dropped 0 bases, with 8 bases sitting between them. The CDR3 loop is CASSSLANYGYTF. CDR3 DNA: TGTGCCAGCAGTTCTTTGGCTAACTATGGCTACACCTTC.

This CDR3 reads CSVEYRGLGETQYF. As DNA, the CDR3 is TGCAGCGTTGAGTATAGGGGGCTTGGGGAGACCCAGTACTTC. The V and J genes are TRBV29-1 and TRBJ2-5; 7 bases agree with TRBD1. V shed 3 bases, J shed 5 bases, and the junction held 9 bases outside the gene matches. Germline loops: CDR1 SQVTM, CDR2 ANQGSEA. The CDR3 sequence is 14 residues long.

CDR3 nucleotide sequence: TGTGCCAGCTCTAGTTATGGCTACACCTTC. This encodes CASSSYGYTF. This chain connects TRBV28 to TRBJ1-2, with D unresolved. V lost 8 bases, J lost 5 bases, and 6 bases lay in between. This CDR3 region has 10 residues. The germline gives CDR1 MDHEN, CDR2 SYDVKM.

The rearrangement links TRBV11-1 to TRBJ2-1, with TRBD1 identical over 10 bases. V dropped 5 bases and J dropped 4; count of bases not matched to a gene: 8. From germline, CDR1 is SGHAT and CDR2 FQDESV (reference sequence). The CDR3 is made up of 16 amino acids. CDR3 residues: CASSRGGQGQYNEQFF. Written as DNA, the CDR3 is TGTGCCAGCAGCCGAGGGGGACAGGGGCAATACAATGAGCAGTTCTTC.

V gene TRBV28 combines with J gene TRBJ2-7; 8 bases fit TRBD1. Germline V gene data show CDR1 as MDHEN and CDR2 as SYDVKM. This CDR3 comprises 15 residues. The V gene end was trimmed by 4 bases and the J gene end by 3 bases; junction bases not matched to a gene: 8. The CDR3 protein is CASSSYRDRHYEQYV. The CDR3 bases are TGTGCCAGCAGTTCCTACCGGGACAGGCACTACGAGCAGTACGTC.

In this sample, this clonotype turned up many times. This rearrangement joins TRBV9 to TRBJ1-1; D call uncertain. V was trimmed by 2 bases and J by 5 bases, leaving 10 bases between them. The V gene's germline CDR1 is SGDLS and CDR2 YYNGEE. The CDR3 loop spans 13 amino acids. CDR3 region: CASSVEMGTEAFF. The CDR3 DNA reads TGTGCCAGCAGCGTGGAGATGGGGACTGAAGCTTTCTTT.

This clonotype has just a few counts. The chain has TRBV24-1 and TRBJ2-5; D gene unclear. Trimming pared 0 bases from V and 5 bases from J, leaving 3 bases between. The CDR3 loop spans 12 amino acids. The germline gives CDR1 KGHDR, CDR2 SFDVKD. CDR3 DNA: TGTGCCACCAGTGATTTGTGGGAGACCCAGTACTTC. Its protein product is CATSDLWETQYF.

In its sample, this clonotype was seen many times. V gene TRBV7-9 combines with J gene TRBJ2-3; 8 nucleotides line up with TRBD2. CDR3 length: 17 residues. Germline values: CDR1 SEHNR, CDR2 FQNEAQ (reference sequence). V lost 3 bases, J lost 1 base, and 9 bases stayed unmatched. The CDR3 region is CASSFKPGLAGTDTQYF. The DNA of the CDR3 is TGTGCCAGCAGCTTCAAGCCAGGACTAGCCGGCACAGATACGCAGTATTTT. The whole variable domain, filled in from reference TRBV7-9 and TRBJ2-3, reads DTGVSQNPRHKITKRGQNVTFRCDPISEHNRLYWYRQTLGQGPEFLTYFQNEAQLEKSRLLSDRFSAERPKGSFSTLEIQRTEQGDSAMYLCASSFKPGLAGTDTQYFGPGTRLTVL.

This clonotype was seen at least ten times. The chain couples TRBV20-1 to TRBJ2-1, with TRBD2 as a possible D gene (6 bases). CDR1 and CDR2 (germline): DFQATT, SNEGSKA (reference sequence). The CDR3 is made up of 11 amino acids. The V end was cut by 5 bases, the J end by 12 bases, with 14 bases between. In nucleotides, the CDR3 is TGCAGTGCTCCCTGGGGGGTTCGGCAGTTCTTC. Translated: CSAPWGVRQFF.

This clonotype was observed at least ten times. This chain links TRBV18 with TRBJ2-3; 10 positions match TRBD2. There are 15 residues in the CDR3. V trimming: 2 bases; J trimming: 1 base; junction bases outside the gene matches: 0. Germline V gene lookup returns CDR1 KGHSH and CDR2 LQKENI. The chain's CDR3 is CASSPTSGGTDTQYF. The CDR3 nucleotides are TGTGCCAGCTCACCAACTAGCGGGGGCACAGATACGCAGTATTTT.